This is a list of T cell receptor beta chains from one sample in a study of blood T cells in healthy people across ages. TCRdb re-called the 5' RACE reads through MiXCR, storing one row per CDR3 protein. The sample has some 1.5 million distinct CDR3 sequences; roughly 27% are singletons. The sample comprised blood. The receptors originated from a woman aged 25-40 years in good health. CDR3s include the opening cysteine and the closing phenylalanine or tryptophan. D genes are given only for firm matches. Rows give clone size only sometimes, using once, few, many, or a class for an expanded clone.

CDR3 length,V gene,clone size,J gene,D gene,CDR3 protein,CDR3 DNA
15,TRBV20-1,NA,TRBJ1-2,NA,CSARRGALANYGYTF,TGCAGTGCTAGGCGGGGGGCATTAGCTAACTATGGCTACACCTTC
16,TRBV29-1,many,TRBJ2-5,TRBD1,CSVEAPTRDSQETQYF,TGCAGCGTTGAAGCACCTACGAGGGACAGCCAAGAGACCCAGTACTTC
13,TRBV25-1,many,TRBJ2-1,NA,CASSEGAFHEQFF,TGTGCCAGCAGTGAAGGGGCTTTCCATGAGCAGTTCTTC
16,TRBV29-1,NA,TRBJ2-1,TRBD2,CSVPPRGGGSYNEQFF,TGCAGCGTTCCCCCCCGAGGCGGGGGCTCCTACAATGAGCAGTTCTTC
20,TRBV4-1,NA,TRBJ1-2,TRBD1,CASSRKSPLGQGSLGYGYTF,TGCGCCAGCAGCCGCAAAAGCCCTTTGGGACAGGGGAGTTTGGGCTATGGCTACACCTTC
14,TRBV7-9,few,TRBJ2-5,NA,CASSSALDQETQYF,TGTGCCAGCAGCTCCGCGCTAGACCAAGAGACCCAGTACTTC
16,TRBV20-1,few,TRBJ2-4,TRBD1,CSASGLGTDNKNIQYF,TGCAGTGCTAGTGGCCTGGGGACAGACAACAAAAACATTCAGTACTTC
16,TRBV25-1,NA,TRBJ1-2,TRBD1,CASSEYPGQGRGGYTF,TGTGCCAGCAGTGAATATCCGGGACAGGGGAGAGGTGGCTACACCTTC
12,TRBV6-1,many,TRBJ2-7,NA,CASTLGYYEQYF,TGTGCCAGCACCCTCGGATACTACGAGCAGTACTTC
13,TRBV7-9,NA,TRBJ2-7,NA,CASSNQQGPEQYF,TGTGCCAGCAGCAACCAACAGGGCCCCGAGCAGTACTTC
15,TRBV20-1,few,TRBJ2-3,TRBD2,CSARDWRGGSDTQYF,TGCAGTGCTAGAGATTGGCGGGGGGGCTCAGATACGCAGTATTTT
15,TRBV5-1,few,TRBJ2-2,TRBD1,CASSPGQGETGELFF,TGCGCCAGCAGCCCCGGACAGGGTGAAACCGGGGAGCTGTTTTTT
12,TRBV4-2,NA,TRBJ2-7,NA,CANQERGYEQYF,TGTGCCAACCAAGAGAGGGGGTACGAGCAGTACTTC